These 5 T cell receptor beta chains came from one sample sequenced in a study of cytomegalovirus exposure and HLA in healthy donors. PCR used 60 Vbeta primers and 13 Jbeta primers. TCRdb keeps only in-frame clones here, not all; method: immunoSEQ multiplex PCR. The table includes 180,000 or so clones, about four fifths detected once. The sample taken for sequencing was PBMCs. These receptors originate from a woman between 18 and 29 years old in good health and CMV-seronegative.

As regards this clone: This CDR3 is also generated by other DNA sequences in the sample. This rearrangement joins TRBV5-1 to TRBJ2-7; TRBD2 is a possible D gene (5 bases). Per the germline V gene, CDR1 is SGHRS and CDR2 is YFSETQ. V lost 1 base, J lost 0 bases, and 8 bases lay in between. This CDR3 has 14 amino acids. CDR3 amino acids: CASSLTGSSYEQYF. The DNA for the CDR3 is TGCGCCAGCAGCTTGACTGGGAGCTCCTACGAGCAGTACTTC.

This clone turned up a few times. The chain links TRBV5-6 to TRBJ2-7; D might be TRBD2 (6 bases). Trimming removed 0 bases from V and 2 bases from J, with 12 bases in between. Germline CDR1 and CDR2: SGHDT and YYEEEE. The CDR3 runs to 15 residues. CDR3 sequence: CASSLGGGTTYEQYF. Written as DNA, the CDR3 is TGTGCCAGCAGCTTGGGTGGCGGGACCACCTACGAGCAGTACTTC.

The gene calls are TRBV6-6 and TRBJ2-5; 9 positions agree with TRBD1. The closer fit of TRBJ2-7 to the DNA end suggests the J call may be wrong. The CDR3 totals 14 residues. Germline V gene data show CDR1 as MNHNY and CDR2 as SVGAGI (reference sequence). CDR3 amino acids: CASKTGQGKNEQYF. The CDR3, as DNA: TGTGCCAGCAAAACGGGACAGGGTAAGAACGAGCAGTACTTC.

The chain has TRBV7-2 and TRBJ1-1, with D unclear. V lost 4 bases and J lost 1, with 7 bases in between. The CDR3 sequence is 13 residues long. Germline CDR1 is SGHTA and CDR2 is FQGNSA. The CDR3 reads CASSWEKNTEAFF. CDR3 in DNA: TGTGCCAGCAGCTGGGAGAAGAACACTGAAGCTTTCTTT.

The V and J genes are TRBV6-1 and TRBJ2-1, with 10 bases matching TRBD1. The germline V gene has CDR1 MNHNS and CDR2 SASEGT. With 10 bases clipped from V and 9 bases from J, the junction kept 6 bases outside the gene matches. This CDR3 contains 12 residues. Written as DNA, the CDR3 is TGTGCCACCCGGACAGGGGGAGGTGAGCAGTTCTTC. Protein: CATRTGGGEQFF.